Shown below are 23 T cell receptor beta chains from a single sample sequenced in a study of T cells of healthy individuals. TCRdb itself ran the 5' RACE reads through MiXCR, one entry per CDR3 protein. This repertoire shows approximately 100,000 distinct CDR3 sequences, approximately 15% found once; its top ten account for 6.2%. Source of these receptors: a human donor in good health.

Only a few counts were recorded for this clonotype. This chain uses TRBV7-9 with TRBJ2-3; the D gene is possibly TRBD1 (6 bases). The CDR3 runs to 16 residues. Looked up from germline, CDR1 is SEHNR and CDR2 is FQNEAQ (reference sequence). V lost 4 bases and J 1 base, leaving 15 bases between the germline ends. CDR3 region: CASSSSPQGRTDTQYF. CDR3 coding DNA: TGTGCCAGCAGCTCCAGCCCACAGGGCCGCACAGATACGCAGTATTTT.

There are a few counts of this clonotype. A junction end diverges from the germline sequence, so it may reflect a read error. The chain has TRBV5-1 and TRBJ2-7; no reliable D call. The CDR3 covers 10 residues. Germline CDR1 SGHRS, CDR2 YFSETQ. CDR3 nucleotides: TGCGCCAGCAGCTTGGCGGGCAGACCCTTC. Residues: CASSLAGRPF.

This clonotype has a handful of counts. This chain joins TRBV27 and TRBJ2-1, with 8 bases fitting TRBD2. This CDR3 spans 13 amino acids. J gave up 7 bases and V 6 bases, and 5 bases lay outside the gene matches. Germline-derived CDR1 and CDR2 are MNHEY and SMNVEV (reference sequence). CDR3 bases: TGTGCCAGCAGGGAGGGCGGGAGGAATGAGCAGTTCTTC. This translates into CASREGGRNEQFF.

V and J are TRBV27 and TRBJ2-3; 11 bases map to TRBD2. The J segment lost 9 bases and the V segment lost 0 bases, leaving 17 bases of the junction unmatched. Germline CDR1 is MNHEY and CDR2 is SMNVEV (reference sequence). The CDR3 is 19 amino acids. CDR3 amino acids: CASSLSRTSGHAPLRTQYF. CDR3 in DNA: TGTGCCAGCAGTTTATCTAGGACTAGCGGGCACGCCCCATTAAGGACGCAGTATTTT.

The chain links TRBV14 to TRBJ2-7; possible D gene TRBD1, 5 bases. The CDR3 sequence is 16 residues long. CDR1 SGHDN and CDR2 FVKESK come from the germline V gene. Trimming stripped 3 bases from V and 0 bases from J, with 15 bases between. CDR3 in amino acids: CASSQVDTWSSYEQYF. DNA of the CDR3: TGTGCCAGCAGCCAGGTGGACACTTGGAGCTCCTACGAGCAGTACTTC.

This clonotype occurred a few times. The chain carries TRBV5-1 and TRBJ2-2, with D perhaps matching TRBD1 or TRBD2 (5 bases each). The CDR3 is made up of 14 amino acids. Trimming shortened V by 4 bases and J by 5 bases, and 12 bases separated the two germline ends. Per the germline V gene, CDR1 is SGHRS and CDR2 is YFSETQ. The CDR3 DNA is TGCGCCAGCAGCGAGGGGCCAGGGACCGGGGAGCTGTTTTTT. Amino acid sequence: CASSEGPGTGELFF.

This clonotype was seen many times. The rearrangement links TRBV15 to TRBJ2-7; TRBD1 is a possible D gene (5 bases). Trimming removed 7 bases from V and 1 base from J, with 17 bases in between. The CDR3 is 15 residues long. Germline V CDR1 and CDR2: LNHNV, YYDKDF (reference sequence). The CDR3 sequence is CATNPRQPFSYEQYF. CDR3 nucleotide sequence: TGTGCCACCAACCCCCGACAGCCTTTTTCCTACGAGCAGTACTTC.

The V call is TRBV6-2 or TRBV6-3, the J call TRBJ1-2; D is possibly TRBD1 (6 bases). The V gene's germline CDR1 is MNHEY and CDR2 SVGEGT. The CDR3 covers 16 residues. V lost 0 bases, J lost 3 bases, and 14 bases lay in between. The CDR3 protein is CASSYSAARGDYGYTF. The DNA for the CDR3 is TGTGCCAGCAGTTACTCAGCTGCAAGGGGGGACTATGGCTACACCTTC.

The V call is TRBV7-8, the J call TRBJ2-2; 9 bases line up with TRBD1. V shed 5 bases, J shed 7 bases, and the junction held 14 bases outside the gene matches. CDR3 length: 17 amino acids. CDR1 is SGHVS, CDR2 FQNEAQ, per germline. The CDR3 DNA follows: TGTGCCAGCAGCCAACTACCACAGGGGGCGCGCGGCGGGGAGCTGTTTTTT. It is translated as CASSQLPQGARGGELFF.

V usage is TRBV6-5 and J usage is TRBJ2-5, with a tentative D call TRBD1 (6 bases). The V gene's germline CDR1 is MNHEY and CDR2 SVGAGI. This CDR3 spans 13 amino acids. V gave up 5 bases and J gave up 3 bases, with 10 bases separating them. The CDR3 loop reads CASSKGEKETQYF. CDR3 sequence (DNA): TGTGCCAGCAGTAAGGGGGAGAAAGAGACCCAGTACTTC.

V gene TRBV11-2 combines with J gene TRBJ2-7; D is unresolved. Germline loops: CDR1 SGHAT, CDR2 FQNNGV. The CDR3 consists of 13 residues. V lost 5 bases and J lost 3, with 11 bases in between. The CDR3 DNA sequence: TGTGCCAGCAGCCAGGACGGTCTCTACGAGCAGTACTTC. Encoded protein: CASSQDGLYEQYF.

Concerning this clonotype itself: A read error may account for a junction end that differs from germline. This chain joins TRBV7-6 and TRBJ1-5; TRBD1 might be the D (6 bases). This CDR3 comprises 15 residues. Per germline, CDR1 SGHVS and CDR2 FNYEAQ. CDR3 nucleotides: TGTGCCAGCAGCCAAACGTACAGGGTGAATCAGCACCAGCATTTT. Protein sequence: CASSQTYRVNQHQHF.

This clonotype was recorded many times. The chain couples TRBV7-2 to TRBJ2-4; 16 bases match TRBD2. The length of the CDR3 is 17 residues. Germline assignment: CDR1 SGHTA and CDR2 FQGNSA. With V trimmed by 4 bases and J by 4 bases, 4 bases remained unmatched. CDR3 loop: CASSSPGLAGGKNIQYF. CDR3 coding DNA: TGTGCCAGCAGCTCGCCGGGACTAGCGGGAGGGAAAAACATTCAGTACTTC.

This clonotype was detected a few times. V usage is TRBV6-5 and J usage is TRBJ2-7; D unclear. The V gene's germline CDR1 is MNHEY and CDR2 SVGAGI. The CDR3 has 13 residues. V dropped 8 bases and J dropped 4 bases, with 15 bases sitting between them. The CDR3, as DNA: TGTGCCAGCCACCGTGTGGGGTTGTACGAGCAGTACTTC. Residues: CASHRVGLYEQYF.

CDR3 DNA sequence: TGTGCCAGCAGTTATGGACAGCTTAATGAAAAACTGTTTTTT. It translates to CASSYGQLNEKLFF. The rearrangement uses TRBV6-5 and TRBJ1-4; weak D call: TRBD1 (6 bases). V lost 3 bases and J lost 4, with 9 bases in between. Germline values: CDR1 MNHEY, CDR2 SVGAGI. There are 14 residues in the CDR3.

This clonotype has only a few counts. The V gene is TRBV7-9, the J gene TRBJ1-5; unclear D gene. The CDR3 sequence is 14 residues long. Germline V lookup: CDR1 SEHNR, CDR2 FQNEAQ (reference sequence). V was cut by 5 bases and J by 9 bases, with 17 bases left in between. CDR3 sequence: CASSLGRGGRPQHF. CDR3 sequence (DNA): TGTGCCAGCAGCCTCGGACGTGGCGGCAGGCCCCAGCATTTT.

CDR3 DNA: TGTGCCACCAGCAGAGATCAGACAGGACTCGGCTACGAGCAGTACTTC. It yields the protein CATSRDQTGLGYEQYF. The V and J genes are TRBV15 and TRBJ2-7, with a weak D call TRBD1 (6 bases). Germline assignment: CDR1 LNHNV and CDR2 YYDKDF (reference sequence). V shed 0 bases and J shed 3 bases, with 15 bases lying between them. The CDR3 runs to 16 residues.

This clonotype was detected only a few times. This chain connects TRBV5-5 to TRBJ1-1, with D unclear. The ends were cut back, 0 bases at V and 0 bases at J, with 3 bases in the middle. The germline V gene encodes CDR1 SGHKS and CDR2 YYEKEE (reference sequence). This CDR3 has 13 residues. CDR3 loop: CASSLALNTEAFF. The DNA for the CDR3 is TGTGCCAGCAGCTTGGCTCTGAACACTGAAGCTTTCTTT. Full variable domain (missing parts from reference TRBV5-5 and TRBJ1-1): DAGVTQSPTHLIKTRGQQVTLRCSPISGHKSVSWYQQVLGQGPQFIFQYYEKEERGRGNFPDRFSARQFPNYSSELNVNALLLGDSALYLCASSLALNTEAFFGQGTRLTVV.

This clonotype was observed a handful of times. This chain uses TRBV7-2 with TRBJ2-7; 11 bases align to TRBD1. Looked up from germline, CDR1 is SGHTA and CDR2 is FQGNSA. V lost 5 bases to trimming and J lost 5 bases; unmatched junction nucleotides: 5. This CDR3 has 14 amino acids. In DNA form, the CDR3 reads TGTGCCAGCAGCCCCGGACAGGGGGCTGACGAGCAGTACTTC. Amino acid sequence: CASSPGQGADEQYF.

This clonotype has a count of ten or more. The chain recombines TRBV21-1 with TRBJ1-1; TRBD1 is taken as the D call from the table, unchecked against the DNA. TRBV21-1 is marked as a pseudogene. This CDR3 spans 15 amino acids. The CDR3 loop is CASSNPPQGNTEAFF. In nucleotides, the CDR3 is TGTGCCAGCAGCAATCCTCCACAGGGGAACACTGAAGCTTTCTTT.

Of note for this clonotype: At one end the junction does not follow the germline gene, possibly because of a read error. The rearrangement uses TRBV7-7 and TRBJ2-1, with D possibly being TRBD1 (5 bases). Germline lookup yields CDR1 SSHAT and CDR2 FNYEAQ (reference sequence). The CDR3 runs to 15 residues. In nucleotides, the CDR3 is TGTGCTAGCAGCTTACAACAGGCCCCTCTCAATGAGCAGTTCTTC. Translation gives CASSLQQAPLNEQFF.

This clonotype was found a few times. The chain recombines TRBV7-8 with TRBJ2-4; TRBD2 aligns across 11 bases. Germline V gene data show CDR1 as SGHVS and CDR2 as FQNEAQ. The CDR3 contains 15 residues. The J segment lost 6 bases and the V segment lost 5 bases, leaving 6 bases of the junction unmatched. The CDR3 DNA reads TGTGCCAGCAGCATTTTGACTAGCGGGATAAACATTCAGTACTTC. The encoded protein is CASSILTSGINIQYF.

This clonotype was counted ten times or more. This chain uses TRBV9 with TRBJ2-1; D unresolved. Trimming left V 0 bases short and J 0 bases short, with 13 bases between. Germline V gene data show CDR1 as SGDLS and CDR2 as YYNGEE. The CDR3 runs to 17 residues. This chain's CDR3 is CASSVEAEWSSYNEQFF. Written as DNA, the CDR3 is TGTGCCAGCAGCGTAGAGGCAGAATGGAGCTCCTACAATGAGCAGTTCTTC.